This section outlines one T cell receptor beta chain sequence together with its context. It has no known antigen specificity. There are no base qualities to consult, and no much larger clone falls within one base. Reading from cysteine to phenylalanine, the CDR3 counts 15 amino acids. Only the CDR3 portion is preserved as DNA: 45 bases, with reading frame beginning at the first base. The germline V gene supplies CDR1 SGHDT and CDR2 YYEEEE. V is pared back by 5 bases and J by 3 bases, with 16 bases lying between the germline termini. The entry originates in a study of T cell responses to AZD1222 COVID-19 vaccine (dated by TCRdb to about 2021). In terms of the full investigation: TCR sequencing covered roughly 230 trial participants: 200 to 220 given two doses of AZD1222 and around 25 given two doses of MenACWY control vaccine. Trial participants were enrolled into age subgroups of 18-55, 56-69 and 70-plus years, which contained approximately 150, 30 and 60 TCR-sequenced participants, respectively.

The CDR3 regions of human TCRbeta chains were analyzed by immunosequencing. On the authors' methods: TCRs in the repertoires were compared against a reference library of SARS-CoV-2-specific TCRs that had been generated with the MIRA antigen-specificity platform. Breadth meant the fraction of unique TCRs that were SARS-CoV-2-associated, whereas depth meant the fraction of total T cells that were SARS-CoV-2-associated. Each spike-specific TCR was assigned to its reactive spike region and to a CD4 or CD8 class using the MIRA data. Log10-transformed breadth and depth values were compared by one-way ANOVA with Sidak's multiple comparisons tests. In TCRdb, the immuneACCESS table is reduced to in-frame sequences with V and J assigned. These tables do not hold every clone; where another copy was compared, an unresolved V gene accounts for under half, and the others remain unexplained. D and trimming were read from the DNA, whereas the V and J calls and clone size are those reported in that table. Across this sample there are 140,000 or so clones, with roughly nine tenths seen only once. The top ten clones comprise 7.5% of the sample.

What the work shows at the level of the full study, not this receptor alone: Reportedly, almost half of the unique spike-specific TCRs recognized epitopes lying outside the regions that are mutated in the B.1.351 and B.1.1.7 variants. The whole spike protein was spanned by vaccine-associated CD4 TCRs, and dominant responses were seen in regions 160-218 and 743-854. Conclusions about previously exposed vaccinees are limited because only a handful of AZD1222 recipients were SARS-CoV-2 seropositive at baseline. Participants were mostly white British and included more females than males, and it was suggested by the authors that clonal diversity may have been underestimated. Because no samples from the day 14 peak response were available, repertoires could be characterized only after the peak T cell response. In the small 56-69-year group, the increase in depth fell short of significance, most likely because of low power. Spike-specific TCR breadth and depth rose significantly after two AZD1222 doses compared with day 0 and with MenACWY recipients.

The time point label for this specimen denotes: about 28 days (+/-7) after the second vaccine dose. The sample's treatment or condition label, decoded: meningococcal conjugate vaccine given as trial control. Vaccinee samples came from UK trials COV001 and COV002, including a single-blind randomized controlled phase 2/3 trial of AZD1222 (ChAdOx1 nCoV-19) in healthy adults. Trial participant PBMC samples were collected at day 0 and day 28 after the second dose for TCRbeta chain sequencing. The rearranged segments are TRBV5-6 and TRBJ2-3; no D gene can be assigned with confidence. The origin of this receptor is an adult who received the MenACWY meningococcal vaccine as a control. The specimen comprised peripheral blood, sampled 28 days after the second dose of the MenACWY control vaccine. The CDR3 is CASRLNFEITDTQYF. In nucleotide form, the sequence is TGTGCCAGCAGACTAAATTTCGAAATAACAGATACGCAGTATTTT.